Presented here are 23 T cell receptor beta chains from one specimen sequenced in a study of monozygotic twins with inflammatory bowel disease. TCRdb reanalyzed the 5' RACE reads, giving one entry per CDR3 protein sequence and no DNA. This sample's clone table lists approximately 160,000 distinct CDR3 sequences. What was sequenced was blood. Every receptor here comes from a human donor with ulcerative colitis or Crohn's disease, or a healthy co-twin of an affected twin (not recorded which).

The chain carries TRBV28 and TRBJ2-2; there is no DNA to check the TCRdb D call of TRBD1. This CDR3 has 13 amino acids. Germline assignment: CDR1 MDHEN and CDR2 SYDVKM. This chain's CDR3 is CASRGGRTGELFF.

The V call is TRBV3-1, the J call TRBJ1-1; there is no DNA to check the TCRdb D call of TRBD1. From germline, CDR1 is LGHDT and CDR2 YNNKEL (reference sequence). CDR3 size: 14 residues. The chain's CDR3 is CASSRGQGNTEAFF.

V is TRBV5-4 and J is TRBJ2-3. The CDR3 runs 14 residues. Germline values: CDR1 SGHNT, CDR2 YYREEE (reference sequence). The chain's CDR3 is CASSLDESTDTQYF. Using reference TRBV5-4 and TRBJ2-3 for the parts outside the CDR3, the full variable domain is ETGVTQSPTHLIKTRGQQVTLRCSSQSGHNTVSWYQQALGQGPQFIFQYYREEENGRGNFPPRFSGLQFPNYSSELNVNALELDDSALYLCASSLDESTDTQYFGPGTRLTVL.

The genes are TRBV12-3 or TRBV12-4 and TRBJ2-3; TCRdb calls TRBD2, which cannot be checked without DNA. The CDR3 runs to 14 residues. The CDR3 region is CASSAGLHTDTQYF.

The rearrangement uses TRBV20-1 and TRBJ2-7. Germline V gives CDR1 DFQATT, CDR2 SNEGSKA (reference sequence). The CDR3 runs 16 residues. The CDR3 spells CSARDLDEVSTYEQYF.

The chain has TRBV20-1 and TRBJ1-5; the D call from TCRdb, TRBD1, cannot be confirmed without DNA. CDR3 length: 14 amino acids. The V gene's germline CDR1 is DFQATT and CDR2 SNEGSKA (reference sequence). The CDR3 sequence is CSARDSGGNQPQHF.

This sequence joins TRBV7-2 and TRBJ2-1; TCRdb picks TRBD2, but there is no DNA to check that call. The CDR3 totals 15 residues. Per the germline V gene, CDR1 is SGHTA and CDR2 is FQGNSA. The chain's CDR3 is CASSLDRGGHNEQFF.

This chain joins TRBV5-8 and TRBJ2-6. The CDR3 loop spans 12 amino acids. The germline gives CDR1 SGHTS, CDR2 YDEGEE. The chain's CDR3 is CASSRGANVLTF.

This chain links TRBV20-1 with TRBJ1-4; TCRdb indicates TRBD1, and absent DNA this call remains unverified. Germline V gene lookup returns CDR1 DFQATT and CDR2 SNEGSKA (reference sequence). This CDR3 is built from 14 residues. CDR3 region: CSADTGIPNEKLFF.

The rearrangement joins TRBV10-3 to TRBJ2-2. CDR1 and CDR2 (germline): ENHRY, SYGVKD. The CDR3 contains 14 residues. This CDR3 reads CAISPAGNTGELFF.

CDR3 region: CASSFAAGEGNTEAFF. The V gene is TRBV27, the J gene TRBJ1-1. Germline lookup yields CDR1 MNHEY and CDR2 SMNVEV (reference sequence). The CDR3 loop spans 16 amino acids.

This chain links TRBV5-1 with TRBJ1-1. The CDR3 sequence is 13 residues long. CDR1 is SGHRS and CDR2 is YFSETQ in the germline V gene. The CDR3 is CASSSGRYTEAFF.

This sequence joins TRBV10-3 and TRBJ1-1. The germline V gene has CDR1 ENHRY and CDR2 SYGVKD. The CDR3 extends over 13 amino acids. CDR3 residues: CAISEVVNTEAFF.

The chain employs TRBV4-1 and TRBJ2-5; TCRdb's D call, TRBD2, is unchecked because there is no DNA. This CDR3 has 14 amino acids. Germline CDR1 reads MGHRA; CDR2 reads YSYEKL. The chain's CDR3 is CASTLGLAEETQYF.

V is TRBV12-3 or TRBV12-4 and J is TRBJ2-3; TCRdb indicates TRBD1, and absent DNA this call remains unverified. The CDR3 spans 15 residues. The CDR3 loop reads CASSHGGGGLDTQYF.

This rearrangement joins TRBV14 to TRBJ1-6. The CDR3 spans 15 residues. The germline CDR1 and CDR2 sequences are SGHDN and FVKESK. The CDR3 sequence is CASSQARDNNSPLHF.

The V call is TRBV24-1, the J call TRBJ1-3. From germline, CDR1 is KGHDR and CDR2 SFDVKD. The CDR3 is made up of 15 amino acids. This CDR3 is CATSDDDSSGNTIYF.

The chain combines TRBV19 with TRBJ1-1; TCRdb selects TRBD1, and the lack of DNA leaves this call unchecked. Germline-derived CDR1 and CDR2 are LNHDA and SQIVND (reference sequence). The CDR3 has 17 amino acids. The CDR3 loop reads CASNSWRGSLGSTEAFF.

The V and J genes are TRBV2 and TRBJ1-1; TCRdb returns TRBD1, unconfirmable since there is no DNA. Looked up from germline, CDR1 is SNHLY and CDR2 is FYNNEI. CDR3 length equals 12 residues. The CDR3 spells CASSESGTEAFF.

V usage is TRBV20-1 and J usage is TRBJ2-7; the D call of TRBD1 rests on TCRdb alone, since no DNA is present to check it. The CDR3 length is 14 residues. Germline V gene lookup returns CDR1 DFQATT and CDR2 SNEGSKA (reference sequence). The CDR3: CSFSVGTGSYEQYF.

V and J are TRBV25-1 and TRBJ1-2; the TRBD1 assignment by TCRdb is unverifiable without DNA. The CDR3 length is 15 residues. Germline CDR1 and CDR2: MGHDK and SYGVNS. CDR3 loop: CASSNRQGSVYGYTF.

The chain uses TRBV2 and TRBJ2-4; TCRdb's assignment of TRBD1 cannot be checked, as there is no DNA. Germline assignment: CDR1 SNHLY and CDR2 FYNNEI. The CDR3 runs 13 residues. This chain's CDR3 is CASTRDRQNIQYF.

J is TRBJ1-2 and V is TRBV15; without DNA, the TCRdb call of TRBD1 cannot be checked. CDR1 LNHNV and CDR2 YYDKDF come from the germline V gene (reference sequence). The CDR3 covers 13 residues. The CDR3 sequence: CATSRDTGKGYTF.